This T cell receptor (beta chain) stems from a study of blood T cell repertoires in COVID-19. Study overall: The study drew acute and convalescent COVID-19 samples from the United States, Italy and Spain. The analysed material was cDNA or gDNA that came from T cells, B-cell-depleted T cells, or PBMCs.

Germline CDR1 reads SGHAT; CDR2 reads FQNNGV. After removal of 5 bases from V and 4 bases from J, the junction contained 3 bases not matched to a gene. The CDR3 spans 14 residues. There are a few counts of this clone. Under the authors' procedure: The assay estimated nucleated cells by amplifying reference gene primers. Assay used: immunoSEQ multiplex PCR; TCRdb lists only in-frame clones, some missing. Clone size and V and J calls were adopted from that table, with D and trimming inferred from the DNA. The repertoire holds 120,000 or so clones, with approximately 68% as singletons. The J gene is TRBJ1-3, the V gene TRBV11-2; 9 bases agree with TRBD1. The sequenced material came from peripheral blood. The receptor's source is a woman aged 55 to 70 with acute or convalescent COVID-19. In DNA form, the CDR3 reads TGTGCCAGCAGCCCGGGGACAGGGGGAAACACCATATATTTT. Its protein is CASSPGTGGNTIYF. Based on the CDR3 plus reference TRBV11-2 and TRBJ1-3, the full variable domain is EAGVAQSPRYKIIEKRQSVAFWCNPISGHATLYWYQQILGQGPKLLIQFQNNGVVDDSQLPKDRFSAERLKGVDSTLKIQPAKLEDSAVYLCASSPGTGGNTIYFGEGSWLTVV.